Presented here are 31 T cell receptor beta chains from one specimen sequenced in a study of T-cell reconstitution after alpha-beta-depleted transplantation in children. Unique molecular identifiers tagged the TCRbeta library. Each CDR3 protein gets one entry after TCRdb re-called the PCR reads with MiXCR. Among hundreds of thousands of distinct CDR3 sequences listed, 16% were seen once. Sequences were derived from PBMCs, mostly from graft donor cells, sampled 360 days after TCRalphabeta/CD19-depleted stem cell transplant. The receptors come from a male patient aged 10-17 years who had a stem cell transplant for acute lymphoblastic leukemia, so the T cells may come from the graft donor.

The rearrangement joins TRBV20-1 to TRBJ2-1; possible D gene TRBD1, 5 bases. Germline-derived CDR1 and CDR2 are DFQATT and SNEGSKA (reference sequence). CDR3 size: 14 residues. The germline V and J ends were trimmed by 0 bases and 9 bases, with 15 bases remaining between them. The CDR3: CSARDSRVLGEQFF. The CDR3, as DNA: TGCAGTGCTAGAGATAGCAGGGTCTTGGGTGAGCAGTTCTTC.

This clonotype occurred many times. The germline gene is not matched at one end of the junction; a read error may be the cause. The chain has TRBV5-1 and TRBJ2-7; D not resolved. The CDR3 spans 13 residues. Germline values: CDR1 SGHRS, CDR2 YFSETQ. CDR3 nucleotide sequence: TGTGCCAGCAGCTTAACCGGGCCCTACGAGCAGTACTTC. Translation gives CASSLTGPYEQYF.

This clonotype has a count of ten or more. The chain combines TRBV9 with TRBJ1-3; D gene unclear. The CDR3 contains 13 residues. Trimming pared 3 bases from V and 7 bases from J, leaving 11 bases between. Germline lookup yields CDR1 SGDLS and CDR2 YYNGEE. Here the CDR3 reads CASSGGLGNTIYF. For the CDR3, the DNA is TGTGCCAGCAGCGGCGGTCTGGGGAACACCATATATTTT.

The chain carries TRBV11-3 and TRBJ2-1; 7 bases agree with TRBD1. J gave up 4 bases and V 5 bases, and 5 bases lay outside the gene matches. The CDR3 is made up of 14 amino acids. Germline values: CDR1 SGHNT, CDR2 YENEEA. The CDR3 DNA is TGTGCCAGCAGCCAAGGACAGGCGTACAATGAGCAGTTCTTC. Translated, it gives CASSQGQAYNEQFF.

This clonotype has a handful of counts. The chain combines TRBV6-5 with TRBJ1-2, with D uncertain. The CDR3 sequence is 15 residues long. Trimming took off 1 base at V and 8 bases at J, with 17 bases between the two ends. CDR1 and CDR2 (germline): MNHEY, SVGAGI. The CDR3 region has the DNA TGTGCCAGCAGTTACTTTACCCACGGGGTTGAAGGCTACACCTTC. Translated: CASSYFTHGVEGYTF.

This sequence joins TRBV5-6 and TRBJ2-2; TRBD2 matches 12 bases. CDR3 length equals 17 residues. The germline CDR1 and CDR2 sequences are SGHDT and YYEEEE. Germline trimming cut 3 bases from V and 6 bases from J; bases unmatched to any gene: 9. Here the CDR3 DNA reads TGTGCCAGCAGCTCCACTAGCGGGAGGATTAGGGCCGGGGAGCTGTTTTTT. Its protein product is CASSSTSGRIRAGELFF.

There are a few counts of this clonotype. The chain joins TRBV7-9 to TRBJ2-1; D call uncertain. The CDR3 is made up of 14 amino acids. The ends were cut back, 5 bases at V and 6 bases at J, with 14 bases in the middle. The germline gives CDR1 SEHNR, CDR2 FQNEAQ (reference sequence). Here the CDR3 reads CASSPWSDFNEQFF. The CDR3 bases are TGTGCCAGCAGCCCCTGGAGCGATTTCAATGAGCAGTTCTTC.

This clonotype was recorded many times. V and J are TRBV29-1 and TRBJ2-3, with no clear D. Germline assignment: CDR1 SQVTM and CDR2 ANQGSEA. V was trimmed by 0 bases and J by 2 bases, leaving 6 bases between them. The CDR3 is made up of 13 amino acids. This chain's CDR3 is CSVEEGYTDTQYF. CDR3 bases: TGCAGCGTTGAAGAAGGGTACACAGATACGCAGTATTTT.

This clonotype was seen at least ten times. The chain couples TRBV12-3 or TRBV12-4 to TRBJ1-5; 9 bases agree with TRBD1. Trimming took 3 bases from V and 4 from J; bases not matched to a gene: 4. This CDR3 comprises 15 residues. CDR3 region: CASSFGTGRNQPQHF. CDR3 sequence (DNA): TGTGCCAGCAGTTTTGGGACAGGGAGGAATCAGCCCCAGCATTTT.

This chain uses TRBV12-3 or TRBV12-4 with TRBJ1-2; D unclear. The CDR3 is 13 residues long. Trimming removed 10 bases from V and 7 bases from J, with 19 bases in between. CDR3: CAIKEGPAGGYTF. The CDR3 DNA follows: TGTGCCATCAAAGAGGGCCCCGCAGGTGGCTACACCTTC.

This clonotype has at least ten counts. This chain joins TRBV11-3 and TRBJ2-7, with D perhaps TRBD1 or TRBD2 (5 bases each). This CDR3 is built from 12 residues. Trimming pared 5 bases from V and 4 bases from J, leaving 9 bases between. Germline V gene sequence: CDR1 SGHNT, CDR2 YENEEA. The CDR3 sequence: CASSRGEYEQYF. Here the CDR3 DNA reads TGTGCCAGCAGCCGGGGCGAGTACGAGCAGTACTTC. The full variable domain, completed using reference TRBV11-3 and TRBJ2-7, is EAGVVQSPRYKIIEKKQPVAFWCNPISGHNTLYWYLQNLGQGPELLIRYENEEAVDDSQLPKDRFSAERLKGVDSTLKIQPAELGDSAVYLCASSRGEYEQYFGPGTRLTVT.

This clonotype was detected only a few times. The chain employs TRBV12-5 and TRBJ1-1; D is ambiguous. This CDR3 contains 13 residues. Trimming removed 1 base at V and 0 bases at J, with 3 bases between. Germline values: CDR1 LGHNT, CDR2 FRNRAP. CDR3 in DNA: TGTGCTAGTGGTTTGGGAATGAACACTGAAGCTTTCTTT. Its protein is CASGLGMNTEAFF.

This chain links TRBV12-3 or TRBV12-4 with TRBJ1-1; a possible D gene is TRBD1 (5 bases). V was cut by 3 bases and J by 9 bases, with 11 bases left in between. CDR3 size: 12 residues. CDR3 DNA: TGTGCCAGCAGTTTCGGACAATCTAAAGCTTTCTTT. Its translation is CASSFGQSKAFF.

This clonotype was found a few times. This chain uses TRBV12-3 or TRBV12-4 with TRBJ1-5, with unresolved D. The V and J ends lost 3 bases and 6 bases respectively, with 15 bases between them. This CDR3 contains 15 residues. CDR3 nucleotide sequence: TGTGCCAGCAGTTTTACGGGAACATTACGTCAGCCCCAGCATTTT. Protein product: CASSFTGTLRQPQHF.

The chain uses TRBV20-1 and TRBJ2-2; D is unresolved. The CDR3 length is 17 residues. The germline V gene encodes CDR1 DFQATT and CDR2 SNEGSKA (reference sequence). Trimming took off 0 bases at V and 4 bases at J, with 18 bases between the two ends. CDR3 loop: CSAREPKRFSLTGELFF. The DNA for the CDR3 is TGCAGTGCTAGAGAACCGAAGAGGTTTTCTCTCACCGGGGAGCTGTTTTTT.

Notes on this clonotype: This may stem from a read error, because a much larger clone lies one nucleotide away. The chain links TRBV12-3 or TRBV12-4 to TRBJ2-3; 12 nucleotides line up with TRBD2. V shed 6 bases and J 0 bases; nucleotides not matched to a gene: 4. The CDR3 totals 16 residues. The CDR3 sequence is CASSHGLAGSTDTQYF. The CDR3, as DNA: TGTGCCAGCAGCCACGGACTAGCGGGGAGCACAGATACGCAGTATTTT.

This clonotype turned up a few times. The V gene is TRBV7-9, the J gene TRBJ2-2; 11 bases align to TRBD2. Looked up from germline, CDR1 is SEHNR and CDR2 is FQNEAQ (reference sequence). V shed 7 bases, J shed 8 bases, and the junction held 9 bases outside the gene matches. The CDR3 sequence is 15 residues long. CDR3 amino acids: CASNPGLAAAGELFF. The CDR3 nucleotides are TGTGCCAGCAACCCGGGACTAGCGGCAGCAGGGGAGCTGTTTTTT.

This clonotype was counted a few times. The chain employs TRBV5-1 and TRBJ1-4; D is unclear. Trimming removed 4 bases at V and 6 bases at J, with 7 bases between. The CDR3 contains 12 residues. Germline V gene sequence: CDR1 SGHRS, CDR2 YFSETQ. The CDR3 is CASSNNYEKLFF. For the CDR3, the DNA is TGCGCCAGCAGCAACAATTATGAAAAACTGTTTTTT.

This clonotype was observed a handful of times. J is TRBJ2-3 and V is TRBV7-8; D assignment may be TRBD1 or TRBD2 (6 bases each). V lost 5 bases, J lost 0 bases, and 12 bases lay in between. Germline V gene data show CDR1 as SGHVS and CDR2 as FQNEAQ. This CDR3 has 15 residues. This CDR3 reads CASSRQEGSTDTQYF. CDR3 coding DNA: TGTGCCAGCAGCCGACAGGAGGGGAGCACAGATACGCAGTATTTT.

This clonotype was recorded at least ten times. This chain connects TRBV5-1 to TRBJ1-1, with a possible D match to TRBD1 (6 bases). Trimming pared 0 bases from V and 0 bases from J, leaving 9 bases between. This CDR3 has 15 amino acids. Germline CDR1 is SGHRS and CDR2 is YFSETQ. The CDR3 DNA sequence: TGCGCCAGCAGCTTGGGGACAGCCATGAACACTGAAGCTTTCTTT. It translates to CASSLGTAMNTEAFF.

The chain recombines TRBV5-5 with TRBJ2-3; perhaps TRBD2 as D (6 bases). The V gene lost 2 bases and the J gene lost 1 base, with 14 bases spanning the gap. Germline V gene lookup returns CDR1 SGHKS and CDR2 YYEKEE (reference sequence). The CDR3 contains 16 residues. The CDR3 loop reads CASSLRGTPGTDTQYF. CDR3 bases: TGTGCCAGCAGCTTAAGAGGGACTCCTGGCACAGATACGCAGTATTTT.

The V gene is TRBV20-1, the J gene TRBJ2-1; maybe TRBD2 (5 bases). V lost 5 bases and J lost 0, with 11 bases in between. The CDR3 is 14 amino acids. The germline V gene encodes CDR1 DFQATT and CDR2 SNEGSKA (reference sequence). The CDR3 here is CSAPRRSSYNEQFF. CDR3 DNA sequence: TGCAGTGCTCCTCGGAGGAGCTCCTACAATGAGCAGTTCTTC.

This clonotype was counted between two and nine times. The germline gene is not matched at one end of the junction; a read error may be the cause. V and J are TRBV5-1 and TRBJ1-6, with no clear D. The germline V gene has CDR1 SGHRS and CDR2 YFSETQ. The CDR3 runs 12 residues. The DNA for the CDR3 is TGCGCCAGCAGTTTGGAAAATTCACCCCTCCACTTT. It translates to CASSLENSPLHF.

The rearrangement links TRBV7-3 to TRBJ2-5; possibly TRBD1 for D (5 bases). Per germline, CDR1 SGHTA and CDR2 FQGTGA. There are 13 residues in the CDR3. The V gene lost 3 bases and the J gene lost 3 bases, with 8 bases spanning the gap. The CDR3 loop reads CASSFGREETQYF. The DNA of the CDR3 is TGTGCCAGCAGCTTTGGCAGGGAAGAGACCCAGTACTTC.

This sequence joins TRBV5-1 and TRBJ1-5; D remains unclear. Germline lookup yields CDR1 SGHRS and CDR2 YFSETQ. Trimming left V 4 bases short and J 2 bases short, with 10 bases between. The CDR3 length is 14 residues. CDR3 residues: CASSPGHGNQPQHF. CDR3 coding DNA: TGCGCCAGCAGCCCTGGGCACGGCAATCAGCCCCAGCATTTT.

The chain carries TRBV11-1 and TRBJ2-1; D is possibly TRBD2 (7 bases). The V gene lost 2 bases and the J gene lost 7 bases, with 15 bases spanning the gap. Germline V gene sequence: CDR1 SGHAT, CDR2 FQDESV (reference sequence). The CDR3 totals 15 residues. The DNA for the CDR3 is TGTGCCAGCAGCTTATTCAGGGGAGGGGGTAATGAGCAGTTCTTC. Translated: CASSLFRGGGNEQFF.

This clonotype came up many times. The gene calls are TRBV10-3 and TRBJ2-7; either TRBD1 or TRBD2 may fit D (5 bases each). The CDR3 runs to 13 residues. V lost 6 bases, J lost 7 bases, and 16 bases lay in between. From germline, CDR1 is ENHRY and CDR2 SYGVKD. The CDR3 protein is CAISRDPSWEQYF. CDR3 nucleotide sequence: TGTGCCATCAGCAGGGACCCCTCTTGGGAGCAGTACTTC.

In this sample, this clonotype turned up a few times. This chain joins TRBV6-1 and TRBJ2-1, with D perhaps assigned TRBD1 or TRBD2 (5 bases each). CDR3 length: 13 residues. Germline assignment: CDR1 MNHNS and CDR2 SASEGT. The V and J ends lost 6 bases and 10 bases respectively, with 16 bases between them. The CDR3 sequence is CASRDTARDEQFF. The CDR3, as DNA: TGTGCCAGCAGAGATACCGCTAGGGACGAGCAGTTCTTC.

This chain connects TRBV29-1 to TRBJ2-7; D is uncertain. Trimming pared 6 bases from V and 5 bases from J, leaving 23 bases between. The CDR3 length is 15 residues. The germline V gene has CDR1 SQVTM and CDR2 ANQGSEA. CDR3 sequence: CSVYPTNQPGDEQYF. CDR3 in DNA: TGCAGCGTCTACCCCACAAATCAACCGGGTGACGAGCAGTACTTC.

This clonotype has only a few counts. The CDR3 sequence is CASSVGGTHYEQYF. The CDR3 DNA sequence: TGTGCCAGCAGCGTGGGGGGGACTCACTACGAGCAGTACTTC. The gene calls are TRBV9 and TRBJ2-7; 7 nucleotides match TRBD2. CDR1 SGDLS and CDR2 YYNGEE come from the germline V gene. CDR3 length equals 14 residues. Trimming removed 2 bases from V and 3 bases from J; junction bases left unmatched: 5.

This clonotype came up a few times. This rearrangement joins TRBV4-1 to TRBJ2-1, with 13 bases matching TRBD2. V gave up 4 bases and J gave up 0 bases; unmatched junction bases: 3. The germline CDR1 and CDR2 sequences are MGHRA and YSYEKL. This CDR3 comprises 17 residues. CDR3 sequence reads: CASSLTSGRDSYNEQFF. For the CDR3, the DNA is TGCGCCAGCAGCCTAACTAGCGGGAGGGACTCCTACAATGAGCAGTTCTTC.